This TCR beta chain emerged from a study of OX40 agonist ivuxolimab in advanced cancers. Method: immunoSEQ multiplex PCR; TCRdb's copy keeps in-frame clones and lacks some. The repertoire holds 55,000 or so clones, with approximately 86% as singletons. The V gene's germline CDR1 is MDHEN and CDR2 SYDVKM. The V gene end was trimmed by 7 bases and the J gene end by 1 base; junction bases not matched to a gene: 8. The CDR3 spans 15 residues. The sequence derives from an adult with an advanced solid tumor such as melanoma, head and neck, liver or kidney cancer. The V call is TRBV28, the J call TRBJ2-7; 9 bases are shared with TRBD1. The sequencing here drew on CD4+ or CD8+ T cells sorted from blood, taken in a trial of the OX40 agonist ivuxolimab. The CDR3 nucleotides read TGTGCCAGCACTGTCCCGGGACAGGGATCCTACGAGCAGTACTTC. Amino acid sequence: CASTVPGQGSYEQYF.